This TCR beta chain was found in a study of T-cell reconstitution after alpha-beta-depleted transplantation in children. CDR3 length: 13 amino acids. CDR1 is SGDLS and CDR2 is YYNGEE in the germline V gene. With 4 bases removed from V and 2 bases from J, the gap between germline ends came to 10 bases. For this clonotype: Its antigen is unidentified.

This sample's TCRbeta library carried unique molecular identifier barcodes. TCRdb recomputed calls from the PCR reads with MiXCR, one row per CDR3 protein. The sample records around 130,000 distinct CDR3 sequences, roughly 10% being singletons. General study findings and limits: It was reported that alpha-beta T cells came from several hundred expanded graft clones (about two months after transplant). Some patients' high day-60 TCRbeta diversity was traced to surviving recipient T cells and thymic progenitors. The authors attributed T-cell counts and diversity one year after transplant mostly to newly produced T cells.

The receptor was derived from a girl under three years old who had a stem cell transplant for combined immunodeficiency, so the T cells may come from the graft donor. The sequencing used PBMCs, mostly from graft donor cells, collected 180 days after TCRalphabeta/CD19-depleted stem cell transplant. The V call is TRBV9, the J call TRBJ2-7; D is ambiguous. CDR3 protein: CASSRSSTYEQYF. The CDR3 DNA sequence: TGTGCCAGCAGCCGTTCGAGCACCTACGAGCAGTACTTC.